A selection of T cell receptor beta chains follows, all from one sample in a study of T cells expressing NK-cell markers. TCRdb re-called the 5' RACE reads; every CDR3 protein appears as one record, without DNA. Here the sample table reports some 110,000 distinct CDR3 sequences. The sequenced material came from blood T cells: a sorted CD56 or NKG2C T cell subset, CD4+ or CD8+ T cells, or bulk PBMC T cells (not recorded which). All receptors derive from a woman aged 18-70 years in good health. The CDR3 runs from the conserved cysteine through the conserved F or W.

TRBJ1-2	TRBV29-1	CSARVSYGYTF
TRBJ2-7	TRBV9	CASSVVAVAGAYEQYF
TRBJ2-2	TRBV3-1	CASSLVWWHKPGELFF
TRBJ2-1	TRBV6-2/TRBV6-3	CASSYPDDSSSYNEQFF
TRBJ2-5	TRBV10-3	CAIRLPGIGETQYF
TRBJ1-2	TRBV12-3/TRBV12-4	CASSYGATRSYGYTF
TRBJ1-1	TRBV6-6	CASSYSVTEAFF
TRBJ2-6	TRBV10-3	CAISPGPTGGANVLTF
TRBJ2-3	TRBV7-9	CASSLAFDGGYTDTQYF
TRBJ2-1	TRBV25-1	CASSVSGRATMNEQFF
TRBJ1-1	TRBV25-1	CASSGRGSGEAFF
TRBJ2-5	TRBV7-2	CASSLGIFQETQYF
TRBJ2-1	TRBV11-2	CASSLVSGDRGHEQFF
TRBJ2-3	TRBV19	CASSGTGADTQYF
TRBJ1-4	TRBV15	CATSSGQATNEKLFF
TRBJ2-1	TRBV5-6	CASASDYNEQFF
TRBJ1-2	TRBV29-1	CSVEDEGGYTF
TRBJ2-2	TRBV29-1	CSVVWGPGELFF
TRBJ1-1	TRBV5-4	CASRPWTGATVEAFF
TRBJ1-1	TRBV19	CASSRTDTEAFF
TRBJ2-5	TRBV28	CASSHQWETQYF
TRBJ2-5	TRBV6-5	CASSYSTSMETQYF
TRBJ2-7	TRBV4-3	CASSPSGGAGEQYF
TRBJ2-3	TRBV7-6	CASSYPGDTQYF
TRBJ2-7	TRBV24-1	CATSDQDYEQYF
TRBJ2-7	TRBV20-1	CSAPRTSGRAPYEQYF
TRBJ1-5	TRBV27	CASSLTRVGNQPQHF
TRBJ2-3	TRBV20-1	CSARGPQRTIKMDTQYF